This TCR beta chain was retrieved from a study of cytomegalovirus exposure and HLA in healthy donors. Overall study context: The approximately 130 validation repertoires and the 650 to 850 first-cohort repertoires shared a platform, a later analysis reported.

Using immunoSEQ multiplex PCR, the repertoire was profiled, and TCRdb retains in-frame clones only, with some absent. The table has 100,000 to 150,000 clones, approximately 90% seen once. The CDR3 is made up of 16 amino acids. With 5 bases clipped from V and 0 bases from J, the junction kept 6 bases outside the gene matches. Germline CDR1 reads LNHDA; CDR2 reads SQIVND (reference sequence). Separate from the roughly 700-subject first cohort was the roughly 130-subject validation cohort, to which the donors belonged. Of note for this clone: Its antigen is as yet unknown.

Regarding the study as a whole: Many donors carried some public TCRs, although rarity characterized most TCR sequences.

The sequencing sample was made of PBMCs. The rearrangement uses TRBV19 and TRBJ2-3; 9 nucleotides agree with TRBD1. This receptor was taken from a man younger than 30 in good health and CMV-seropositive. CDR3 in DNA: TGTGCCAGTAGTTTCTTACAGGGGGCGAGCACAGATACGCAGTATTTT. It encodes CASSFLQGASTDTQYF.